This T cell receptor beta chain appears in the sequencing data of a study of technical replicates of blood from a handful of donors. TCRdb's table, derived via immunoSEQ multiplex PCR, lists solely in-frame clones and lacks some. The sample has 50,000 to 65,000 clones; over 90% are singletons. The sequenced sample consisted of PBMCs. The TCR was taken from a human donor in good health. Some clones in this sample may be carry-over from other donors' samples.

CDR3: CASSSQGVVGQETQYF. As DNA, the CDR3 is TGTGCCAGCAGCTCCCAGGGGGTGGTAGGCCAAGAGACCCAGTACTTC. The chain carries TRBV7-9 and TRBJ2-5; TRBD1 aligns across 7 bases. Germline CDR1 SEHNR, CDR2 FQNEAQ (reference sequence). The V segment lost 4 bases and the J segment 1 base; nucleotides outside the gene matches: 9. The CDR3 has 16 amino acids.